This T cell receptor beta chain was recorded in a study of control samples from healthy donors and cancer patients. The table came from immunoSEQ multiplex PCR; TCRdb's copy has only in-frame clones and leaves some out. The sample contains about 63,000 clones, roughly 85% of which appear only once. Looked up from germline, CDR1 is SNHLY and CDR2 is FYNNEI. This CDR3 region has 14 residues. With 8 bases clipped from V and 7 bases from J, the junction kept 5 bases outside the gene matches. The sample comprised blood. The clonotype originates from a man aged 40-49 years in good health. The chain has TRBV2 and TRBJ2-2; 12 bases line up with TRBD2. Written as DNA, the CDR3 is TGTGCCAGCCTCCTACTAGCGGGGGGCGGGGAGCTGTTTTTT. This translates into CASLLLAGGGELFF. The complete variable domain, with remaining parts taken from reference TRBV2 and TRBJ2-2, reads EPEVTQTPSHQVTQMGQEVILRCVPISNHLYFYWYRQILGQKVEFLVSFYNNEISEKSEIFDDQFSVERPDGSNFTLKIRSTKLEDSAMYFCASLLLAGGGELFFGEGSRLTVL.